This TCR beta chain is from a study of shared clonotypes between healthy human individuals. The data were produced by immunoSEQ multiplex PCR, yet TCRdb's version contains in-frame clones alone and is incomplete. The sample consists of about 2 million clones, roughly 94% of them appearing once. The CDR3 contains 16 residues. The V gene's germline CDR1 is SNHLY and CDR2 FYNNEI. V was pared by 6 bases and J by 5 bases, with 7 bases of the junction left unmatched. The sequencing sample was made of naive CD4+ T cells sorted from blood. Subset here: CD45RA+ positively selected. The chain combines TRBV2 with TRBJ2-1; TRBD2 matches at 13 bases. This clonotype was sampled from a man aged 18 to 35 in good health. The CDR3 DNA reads TGTGCCAGCAGGCAGTCCGGGACTAGCGGGAACAATGAGCAGTTCTTC. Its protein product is CASRQSGTSGNNEQFF.